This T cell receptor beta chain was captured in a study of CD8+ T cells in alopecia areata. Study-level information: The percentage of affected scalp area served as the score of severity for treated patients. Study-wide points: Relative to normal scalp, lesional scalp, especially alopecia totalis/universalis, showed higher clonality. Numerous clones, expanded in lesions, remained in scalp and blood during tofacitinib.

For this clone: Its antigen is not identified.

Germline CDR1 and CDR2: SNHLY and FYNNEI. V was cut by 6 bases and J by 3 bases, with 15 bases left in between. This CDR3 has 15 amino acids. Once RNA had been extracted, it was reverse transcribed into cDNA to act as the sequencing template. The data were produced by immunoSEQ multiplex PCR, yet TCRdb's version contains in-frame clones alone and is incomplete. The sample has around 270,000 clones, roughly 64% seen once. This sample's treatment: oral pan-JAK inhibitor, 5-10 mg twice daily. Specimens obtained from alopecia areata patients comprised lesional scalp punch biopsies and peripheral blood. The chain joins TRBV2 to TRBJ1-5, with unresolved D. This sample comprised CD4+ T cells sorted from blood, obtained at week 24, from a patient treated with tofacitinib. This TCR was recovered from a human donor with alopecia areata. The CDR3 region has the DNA TGTGCCAGCAGGGAATCAAAAGCACCCAATCAGCCCCAGCATTTT. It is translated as CASRESKAPNQPQHF.